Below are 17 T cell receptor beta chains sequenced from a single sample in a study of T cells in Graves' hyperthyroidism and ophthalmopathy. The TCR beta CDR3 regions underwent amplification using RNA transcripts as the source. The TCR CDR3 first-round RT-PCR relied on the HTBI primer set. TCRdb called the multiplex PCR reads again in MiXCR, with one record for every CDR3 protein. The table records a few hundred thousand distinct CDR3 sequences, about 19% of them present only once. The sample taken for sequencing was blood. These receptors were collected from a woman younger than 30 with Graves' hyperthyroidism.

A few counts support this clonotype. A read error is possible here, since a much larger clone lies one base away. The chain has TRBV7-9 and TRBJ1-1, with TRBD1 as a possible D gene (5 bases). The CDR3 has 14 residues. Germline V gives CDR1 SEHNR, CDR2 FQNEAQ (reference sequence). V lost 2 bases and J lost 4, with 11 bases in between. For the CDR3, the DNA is TGTGCCAGCAGCTTACAGGGTTTGGGCACTGAAGCTTTCTTT. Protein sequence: CASSLQGLGTEAFF.

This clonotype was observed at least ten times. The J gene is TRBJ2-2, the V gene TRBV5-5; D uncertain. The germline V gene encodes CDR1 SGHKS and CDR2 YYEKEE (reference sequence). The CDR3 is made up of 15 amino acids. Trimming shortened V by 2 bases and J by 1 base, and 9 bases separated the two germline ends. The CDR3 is CASSLEPGNTGELFF. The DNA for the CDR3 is TGTGCCAGCAGCTTAGAGCCAGGGAACACCGGGGAGCTGTTTTTT.

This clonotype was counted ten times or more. CDR3 nucleotide sequence: TGCAGCGTGAAGGGACAGGGAGTGTACGGCTACACCTTC. It translates to CSVKGQGVYGYTF. The chain is built from TRBV29-1 and TRBJ1-2; the match to TRBD1 covers 9 bases. The germline CDR1 and CDR2 sequences are SQVTM and ANQGSEA. After removal of 6 bases from V and 8 bases from J, the junction contained 10 bases not matched to a gene. The CDR3 is 13 amino acids.

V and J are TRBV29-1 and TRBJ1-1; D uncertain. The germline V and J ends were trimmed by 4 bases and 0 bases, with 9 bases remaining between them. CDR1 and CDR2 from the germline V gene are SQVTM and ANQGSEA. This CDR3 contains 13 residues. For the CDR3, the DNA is TGCAGCGTTGCGAAACAAATGAACACTGAAGCTTTCTTT. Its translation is CSVAKQMNTEAFF.

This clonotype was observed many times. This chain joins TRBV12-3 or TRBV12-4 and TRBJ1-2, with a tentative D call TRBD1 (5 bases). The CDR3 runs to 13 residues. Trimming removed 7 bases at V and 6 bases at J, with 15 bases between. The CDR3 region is CASTWGRANGYTF. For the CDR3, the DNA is TGTGCCAGCACCTGGGGCAGGGCTAATGGCTACACCTTC.

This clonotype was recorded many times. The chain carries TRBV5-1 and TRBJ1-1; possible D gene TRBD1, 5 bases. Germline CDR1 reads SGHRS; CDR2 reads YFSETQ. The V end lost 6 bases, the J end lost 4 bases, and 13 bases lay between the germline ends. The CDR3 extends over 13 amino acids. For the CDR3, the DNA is TGCGCCAGCACGTCCTTCGGGGGCACTGAAGCTTTCTTT. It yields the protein CASTSFGGTEAFF.

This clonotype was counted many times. CDR3 DNA sequence: TGTGCCAGCAGCGTAGGGGAGGGGGCTCGGAATCAGCCCCAGCATTTT. This translates into CASSVGEGARNQPQHF. This chain joins TRBV9 and TRBJ1-5; 7 positions match TRBD1. The germline gives CDR1 SGDLS, CDR2 YYNGEE. J gave up 4 bases and V 0 bases, and 7 bases lay outside the gene matches. CDR3 length: 16 residues.

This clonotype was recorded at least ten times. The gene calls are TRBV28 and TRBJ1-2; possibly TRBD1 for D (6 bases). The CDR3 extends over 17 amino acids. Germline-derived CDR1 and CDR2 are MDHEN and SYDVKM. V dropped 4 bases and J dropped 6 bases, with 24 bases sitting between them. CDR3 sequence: CASSSLRLQGRVDGYTF. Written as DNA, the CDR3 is TGTGCCAGCAGTTCCCTACGGCTTCAGGGGAGGGTTGATGGCTACACCTTC.

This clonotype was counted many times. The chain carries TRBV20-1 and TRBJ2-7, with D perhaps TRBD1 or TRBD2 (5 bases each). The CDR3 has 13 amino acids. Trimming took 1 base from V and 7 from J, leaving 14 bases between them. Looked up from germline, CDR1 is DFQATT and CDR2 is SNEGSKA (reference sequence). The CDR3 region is CSARVSEDKEQYF. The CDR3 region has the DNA TGCAGTGCTAGAGTTAGCGAGGACAAAGAGCAGTACTTC.

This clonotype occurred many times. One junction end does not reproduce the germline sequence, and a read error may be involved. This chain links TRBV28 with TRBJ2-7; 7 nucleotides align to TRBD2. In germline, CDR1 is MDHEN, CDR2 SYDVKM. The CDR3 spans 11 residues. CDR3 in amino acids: CASGGAGPPHF. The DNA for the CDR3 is TGTGCCAGCGGCGGAGCGGGGCCACCCCACTTC.

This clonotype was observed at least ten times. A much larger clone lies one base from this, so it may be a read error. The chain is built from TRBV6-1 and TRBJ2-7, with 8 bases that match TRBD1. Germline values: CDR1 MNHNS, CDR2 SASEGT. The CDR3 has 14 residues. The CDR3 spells CGSSPRTGIYEQYF. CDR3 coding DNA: TGTGGCAGCAGTCCACGGACAGGGATCTACGAGCAGTACTTC.

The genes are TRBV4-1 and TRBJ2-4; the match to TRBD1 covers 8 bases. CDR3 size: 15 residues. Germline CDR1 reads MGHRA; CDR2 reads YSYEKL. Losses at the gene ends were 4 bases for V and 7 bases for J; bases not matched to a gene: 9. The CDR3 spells CASSPTRGPGNIQYF. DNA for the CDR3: TGCGCCAGCAGCCCCACCAGGGGGCCGGGGAACATTCAGTACTTC.

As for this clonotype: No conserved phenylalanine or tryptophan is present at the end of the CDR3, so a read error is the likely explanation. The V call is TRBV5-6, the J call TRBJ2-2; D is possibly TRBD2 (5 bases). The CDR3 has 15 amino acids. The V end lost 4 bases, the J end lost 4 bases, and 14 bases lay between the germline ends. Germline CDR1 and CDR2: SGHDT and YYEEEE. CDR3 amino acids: CASSDYPQGTGELFV. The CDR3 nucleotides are TGTGCCAGCAGCGACTACCCGCAAGGCACCGGGGAGCTGTTTGTT.

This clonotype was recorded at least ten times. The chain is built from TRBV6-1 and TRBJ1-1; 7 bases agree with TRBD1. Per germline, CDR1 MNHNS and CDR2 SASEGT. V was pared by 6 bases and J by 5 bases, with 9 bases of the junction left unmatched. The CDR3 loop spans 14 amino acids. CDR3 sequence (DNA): TGTGCCAGCAGCCTAGGACAGGAGATTACTGAAGCTTTCTTT. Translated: CASSLGQEITEAFF.

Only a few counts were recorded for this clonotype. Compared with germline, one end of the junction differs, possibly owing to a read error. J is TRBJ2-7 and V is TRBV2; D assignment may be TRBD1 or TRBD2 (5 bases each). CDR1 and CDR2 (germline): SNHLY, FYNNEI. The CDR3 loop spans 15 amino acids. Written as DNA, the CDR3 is TGTGCCAGCAGTGGGGGCAGGGTGGAGGTAGACGATCAGTACTTC. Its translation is CASSGGRVEVDDQYF.

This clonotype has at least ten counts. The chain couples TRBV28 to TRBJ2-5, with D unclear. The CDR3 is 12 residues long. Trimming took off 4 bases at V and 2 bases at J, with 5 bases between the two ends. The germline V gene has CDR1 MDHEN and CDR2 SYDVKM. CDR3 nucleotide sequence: TGTGCCAGCAGTTGGGGACAAGAGACCCAGTACTTC. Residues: CASSWGQETQYF.

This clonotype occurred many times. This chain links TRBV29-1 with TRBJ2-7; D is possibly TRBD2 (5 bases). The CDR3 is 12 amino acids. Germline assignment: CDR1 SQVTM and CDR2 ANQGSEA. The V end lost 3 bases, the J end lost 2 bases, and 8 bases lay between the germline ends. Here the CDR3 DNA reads TGCAGCGTTGAGGGAGAGCCCTACGAGCAGTACTTC. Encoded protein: CSVEGEPYEQYF.